Listed below are T cell receptor beta chains from one sample, sequenced in a study of T cell changes during pregnancy in multiple sclerosis. TCRdb keeps only in-frame clones here, not all; method: immunoSEQ multiplex PCR. The profile shows under 110,000 clones, roughly 89% of them singletons. Sample: peripheral blood, taken before pregnancy. The receptors here all came from a female donor with multiple sclerosis, enrolled in a pregnancy study. CDR3s leave out the opening cysteine and the closing phenylalanine or tryptophan. Each record gives: V gene, CDR3 protein.

TRBV7-2 | ASSPGQGIGELF
TRBV29-1 | SAQGAGNTIY
TRBV11-1 | ASSFQGARADTQY
TRBV7-2 | ASSWTSGNTGELF
TRBV4-1 | ASSQEEGLAYTEQF
TRBV18 | ASSPLRTSGGELTDTQY
TRBV18 | ASSQNRGDTEAF
TRBV5-6 | ASSLGDYQRETQY
TRBV30 | AWRPGQGARELF
TRBV20-1 | SAYSGIQY
TRBV28 | ASSFWQGNNSPLH
TRBV4-1 | ASSQDDYGYT
TRBV10-3 | AISPLRESPLH
TRBV27 | ASPIGWGDRVTDTQY
TRBV10-3 | AIRGQGGTEAF
TRBV27 | ASSLGGRNNSPLH
TRBV19 | ASRPVPGLEQPQH
TRBV2 | ASSEDRLAF
TRBV5-1 | ASSLAPQGGSNQPQH
TRBV5-1 | ASSLYPQGNTGELF
TRBV7-9 | ASSWRGTEAF
TRBV27 | ASSLTGTNEKLF
TRBV5-1 | ASSLGFAGSSTGELF
TRBV6-5 | ASRGRVYYEQY
TRBV7-8 | ASAPGGELF
TRBV27 | ASSMGQLSTDTQY
TRBV2 | ASRSTPYGHT
TRBV29-1 | SAWVGANTGELF
TRBV6-5 | ASSLSGRETQY
TRBV11-3 | ASSSIAGGYRTGELF
TRBV7-3 | ASSWGTSGSTDTQY
TRBV7-9 | ASSAPRGKIDYGYT
TRBV7-2 | ASSRAPVKETQY
TRBV6-5 | ASSYSRDRMNTEAF
TRBV7-3 | ASSSSGRGSYNEQF
TRBV5-1 | ASSPTQETQY
TRBV6-1 | ASSELGGTAPNQPQH
TRBV5-6 | ASSWGDQPQH
TRBV5-1 | ASSFSGQETQY
TRBV4-1 | ASSQAKGTAAF
TRBV11-2 | ASSLAGGPTGELF
TRBV28 | ASSSGSRNGEQF
TRBV28 | ASIESAGTEAF
TRBV4-2 | ASSQEWGGENTEAF
TRBV19 | ASRDRGSRGYGYT
TRBV19 | ASSPERTGRDYGYT
TRBV5-6 | ASRRRREQY
TRBV7-9 | ASSLRSLAGQETQY
TRBV6-1 | ASRGQPGRGDTQY
TRBV5-1 | ASSLAENRGEKLF
TRBV20-1 | SARSESQY
TRBV4-1 | ASSQGQAPQPQH